The 10 T cell receptor beta chains listed next were all sequenced from one sample in a study of cytomegalovirus exposure and HLA in healthy donors (dated by TCRdb to about 2017). Library method: the immunoSEQ multiplex PCR assay. For the multiplex PCR, a mixture combining 60 forward primers for TCR Vbeta segments and 13 reverse primers for TCR Jbeta segments was used. As stored in TCRdb, this immuneACCESS dataset retains in-frame rearrangements with V and J assigned. A fraction of the clones does not appear; measured against another copy, unresolved V genes explain less than half of the discrepancy, and the remainder lacks a known reason. The sample table holds about 94,000 clones, of which 50% to 75% were seen once. 3.9% of the sample belongs to the ten largest clones. The sample taken for sequencing was PBMCs. All receptors come from a man aged 30 to 39 in good health and CMV-seronegative.

CDR3 region: CASSQGIGGAYEQYF. The CDR3 coding sequence is TGTGCCAGCAGCCAAGGCATCGGGGGGGCCTACGAGCAGTACTTC. The rearrangement joins TRBV4-2 to TRBJ2-7, with TRBD2 identical over 8 bases. V lost 1 base and J lost 2; bases outside the gene matches: 4. The CDR3 spans 15 residues. CDR1 and CDR2 from the germline V gene are LGHNA and YNFKEQ.

The V and J genes are TRBV30 and TRBJ1-6; D may be TRBD1 (6 bases). Germline-derived CDR1 and CDR2 are GTSNPN and SVGIG (reference sequence). This CDR3 has 14 amino acids. V lost 0 bases, J lost 10 bases, and 13 bases lay in between. The CDR3: CAWSVEAGVSPLHF. In DNA, the CDR3 is TGTGCCTGGAGTGTAGAGGCAGGGGTGTCACCCCTCCACTTT.

This rearrangement joins TRBV2 to TRBJ2-2; maybe TRBD2 (6 bases). Germline CDR1 is SNHLY and CDR2 is FYNNEI. V lost 7 bases, J lost 6 bases, and 15 bases lay in between. The CDR3 consists of 14 residues. CDR3 nucleotide sequence: TGTGCCAGCAAGGGGCAGGGAGGATCCGGGGAGCTGTTTTTT. Translating it yields CASKGQGGSGELFF. The whole variable domain, remainder taken from reference TRBV2 and TRBJ2-2, is EPEVTQTPSHQVTQMGQEVILRCVPISNHLYFYWYRQILGQKVEFLVSFYNNEISEKSEIFDDQFSVERPDGSNFTLKIRSTKLEDSAMYFCASKGQGGSGELFFGEGSRLTVL.

The V gene is TRBV4-3, the J gene TRBJ1-1, with D uncertain. The CDR3 is 14 amino acids. The V end was cut by 1 base, the J end by 7 bases, with 13 bases between. CDR1 is LGHNA and CDR2 is YSLEER in the germline V gene. The DNA of the CDR3 is TGCGCCAGCAGCCAAGGCCCAGCGAGCATTGAAGCTTTCTTT. Protein product: CASSQGPASIEAFF.

The genes are TRBV5-1 and TRBJ2-2, with D perhaps matching TRBD2 (5 bases). The CDR3 runs to 16 residues. Per the germline V gene, CDR1 is SGHRS and CDR2 is YFSETQ. Trimming took off 0 bases at V and 5 bases at J, with 14 bases between the two ends. CDR3: CASSLEEAGGTGELFF. CDR3 sequence (DNA): TGCGCCAGCAGCTTGGAAGAGGCAGGAGGAACCGGGGAGCTGTTTTTT.

This chain connects TRBV30 to TRBJ1-1; D not certain. Germline assignment: CDR1 GTSNPN and CDR2 SVGIG (reference sequence). V was pared by 1 base and J by 10 bases, with 10 bases between. This CDR3 is 11 amino acids long. The CDR3 region has the DNA TGTGCCTGGAGTGGAGACAAACCAGCTTTCTTT. Translated: CAWSGDKPAFF.

The genes are TRBV7-9 and TRBJ1-1; D possibly corresponds to TRBD1 (5 bases). The V end was cut by 4 bases, the J end by 5 bases, with 17 bases between. Germline V gene data show CDR1 as SEHNR and CDR2 as FQNEAQ (reference sequence). There are 15 residues in the CDR3. This chain's CDR3 is CASSSHPAGRTEAFF. In DNA form, the CDR3 reads TGTGCCAGCAGCTCTCATCCTGCGGGGCGGACTGAAGCTTTCTTT.

This chain links TRBV2 with TRBJ1-6, with 7 bases aligning to TRBD1. Trimming at V came to 6 bases and at J to 5 bases, leaving 7 bases not matched to a gene. CDR3 length equals 15 residues. The V gene's germline CDR1 is SNHLY and CDR2 FYNNEI. As DNA, the CDR3 is TGTGCCAGCAGCCGCCGGGACAGACATAATTCACCCCTCCACTTT. It translates to CASSRRDRHNSPLHF.

Only one count was recorded for this clone. V and J are TRBV2 and TRBJ2-5; 7 nucleotides line up with TRBD2. The length of the CDR3 is 15 residues. Germline V CDR1 and CDR2: SNHLY, FYNNEI. J gave up 2 bases and V 11 bases, and 14 bases lay outside the gene matches. CDR3 region: CAGRLAVSIQETQYF. DNA of the CDR3: TGTGCCGGGAGACTAGCCGTGTCAATACAAGAGACCCAGTACTTC.

The chain links TRBV7-2 to TRBJ1-2; no reliable D call. The germline CDR1 and CDR2 sequences are SGHTA and FQGNSA. V gave up 1 base and J gave up 0 bases, with 9 bases separating them. The CDR3 is 15 residues long. The CDR3 here is CASSLGVLANYGYTF. The CDR3, as DNA: TGTGCCAGCAGCTTAGGCGTCCTAGCTAACTATGGCTACACCTTC.